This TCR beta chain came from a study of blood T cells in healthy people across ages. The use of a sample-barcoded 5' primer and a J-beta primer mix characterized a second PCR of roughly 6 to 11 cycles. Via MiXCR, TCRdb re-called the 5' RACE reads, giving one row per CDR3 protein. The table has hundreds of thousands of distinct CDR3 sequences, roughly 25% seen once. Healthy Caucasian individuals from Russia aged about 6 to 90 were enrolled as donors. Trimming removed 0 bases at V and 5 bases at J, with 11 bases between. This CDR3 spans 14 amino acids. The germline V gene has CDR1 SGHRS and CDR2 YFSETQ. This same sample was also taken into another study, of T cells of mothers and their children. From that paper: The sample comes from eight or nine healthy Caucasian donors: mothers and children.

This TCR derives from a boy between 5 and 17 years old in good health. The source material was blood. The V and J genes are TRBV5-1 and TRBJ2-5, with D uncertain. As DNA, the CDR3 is TGCGCCAGCAGCTTGGCCCTGCAACGGGAGACCCAGTACTTC. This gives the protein CASSLALQRETQYF. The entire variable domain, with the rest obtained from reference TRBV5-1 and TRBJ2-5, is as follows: KAGVTQTPRYLIKTRGQQVTLSCSPISGHRSVSWYQQTPGQGLQFLFEYFSETQRNKGNFPGRFSGRQFSNSRSEMNVSTLELGDSALYLCASSLALQRETQYFGPGTRLLVL.